The sequence of this T cell receptor beta chain was determined in a study of beta chain features in type 1 diabetes. CDR1 and CDR2 (germline): MNHEY, SMNVEV (reference sequence). The CDR3 has 13 amino acids. The V and J ends lost 5 bases and 11 bases respectively, with 19 bases between them. The table lists this clone with many counts. Every isolated RNA sample was fully reverse transcribed, so sequencing captured expressed TCRB transcripts. TCRdb keeps only in-frame clones here, not all; method: immunoSEQ multiplex PCR. The table records 250,000 to 300,000 clones, 8% of them present only once. The chain recombines TRBV27 with TRBJ2-7, with a possible D match to TRBD1 (5 bases). Sequencing was carried out using central memory CD4+ T cells from blood. This TCR was recovered from a woman aged 18-35 years in good health. The CDR3 here is CASSPSIQGRKYV. The CDR3 DNA reads TGTGCCAGCAGTCCGAGCATTCAGGGCAGAAAGTACGTC.